This T cell receptor (beta chain) was sequenced for a study of OX40 agonist ivuxolimab in advanced cancers. Study at large: The eligibility criteria allowed prior anti-PD-1, anti-PD-L1 or anti-CTLA-4 therapy, and 40% had some. Three patients had partial responses: one hepatocellular carcinoma, two cutaneous melanoma.

Individuals having autoimmune disease history or systemic immunosuppression were not enrolled. The assay was immunoSEQ multiplex PCR, and TCRdb's table has in-frame clones only and misses some. Of tens of thousands of clones in the sample, roughly 89% were seen once. The germline gives CDR1 MDHEN, CDR2 SYDVKM. The CDR3 runs to 15 residues. V dropped 5 bases and J dropped 8 bases, with 18 bases sitting between them. The sequenced sample was CD4+ or CD8+ T cells sorted from blood, obtained in a trial of the OX40 agonist ivuxolimab. This sequence was found in an adult with an advanced solid tumor such as melanoma, head and neck, liver or kidney cancer. The chain uses TRBV28 and TRBJ2-2, with D tentatively TRBD2 (5 bases). CDR3 sequence reads: CASSPTRAGRGELFF. Here the CDR3 DNA reads TGTGCCAGCAGTCCAACGAGGGCCGGGCGGGGGGAGCTGTTTTTT. Drawing the rest from reference TRBV28 and TRBJ2-2, the complete variable domain is DVKVTQSSRYLVKRTGEKVFLECVQDMDHENMFWYRQDPGLGLRLIYFSYDVKMKEKGDIPEGYSVSREKKERFSLILESASTNQTSMYLCASSPTRAGRGELFFGEGSRLTVL.